Many counts were recorded for the clone carrying this T cell receptor beta chain. Its antigen is as yet unknown. These data come from a study of CD8 T cells in ankylosing spondylitis. V was trimmed by 4 bases and J by 6 bases, leaving 15 bases between them. Looked up from germline, CDR1 is SGHRS and CDR2 is YFSETQ. There are 14 residues in the CDR3. Study findings and constraints: Prior work had noted some motif variants in reactive arthritis blood and synovial fluid. Seven or eight highly homologous variants formed a TCR beta motif that appeared characteristic of ankylosing spondylitis blood. Significantly higher representation of disease-linked clones was reported for matched ankylosing spondylitis synovial fluid. Disease-linked clones, CD8+, were relatively rare in peripheral blood.

Using quantitative 5'-RACE with molecular barcodes, the authors made TCR beta libraries. MiXCR, applied by TCRdb to the 5' RACE reads, yields one record per CDR3 protein. Among about 460,000 distinct CDR3 sequences, 5.3% were seen once, and the ten largest hold around 3.5%. The chain joins TRBV5-1 to TRBJ2-3, with TRBD1 as a possible D gene (6 bases). The sequence derives from a male donor with ankylosing spondylitis. What was sequenced was blood, either unsorted or a sorted T cell fraction (not recorded which). CDR3 protein: CASSAAVGADTQYF. The CDR3, as DNA: TGCGCCAGCAGCGCTGCGGTGGGGGCGGATACGCAGTATTTT.